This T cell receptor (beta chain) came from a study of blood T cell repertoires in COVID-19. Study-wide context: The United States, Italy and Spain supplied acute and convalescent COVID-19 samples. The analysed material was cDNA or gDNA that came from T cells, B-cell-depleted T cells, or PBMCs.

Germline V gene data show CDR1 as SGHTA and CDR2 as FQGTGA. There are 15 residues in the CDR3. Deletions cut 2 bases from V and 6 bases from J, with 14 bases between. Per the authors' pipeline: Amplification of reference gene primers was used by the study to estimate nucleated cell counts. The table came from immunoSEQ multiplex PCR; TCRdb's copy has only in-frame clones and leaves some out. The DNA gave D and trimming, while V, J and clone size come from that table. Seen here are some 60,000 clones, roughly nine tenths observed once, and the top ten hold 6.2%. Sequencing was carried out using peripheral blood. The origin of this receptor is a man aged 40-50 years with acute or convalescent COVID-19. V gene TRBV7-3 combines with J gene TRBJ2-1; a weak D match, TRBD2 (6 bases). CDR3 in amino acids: CASSLGLAQSNEQFF. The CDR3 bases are TGTGCCAGCAGCTTAGGGCTAGCGCAATCCAATGAGCAGTTCTTC.